This T cell receptor beta chain was identified during a study of somatic mutations in cytotoxic T cells in rheumatoid arthritis. Notes on the study in general: Compared with age-matched healthy controls, rheumatoid arthritis patients did not differ significantly in CD8+ T-cell clonality. Nobody had found out which antigens the expanded CD8+ clones targeted. A single CD8+ clone exceeded 20% of CD8+ cells in about an eighth of the 65 patients.

Positive magnetic bead selection isolated CD4+ and CD8+ cells, and flow cytometry checked purity. Notes on this clone: The antigen remains undetermined.

The repertoire was sequenced with immunoSEQ multiplex PCR; TCRdb's copy has only in-frame clones and lacks some. The data contain about 11,000 clones, over 65% of them seen just once; the ten biggest clones take up 7.5% to 10%. Sequences were obtained from CD8+ T cells sorted from blood. The sequence was obtained from a man in his sixties or seventies in good health.

The CDR3 loop is CASSEWVTGANVLTF. The CDR3 region has the DNA TGTGCCAGCAGTGAATGGGTGACTGGGGCCAACGTCCTGACTTTC. This chain connects TRBV6-1 to TRBJ2-6; D is uncertain. The germline V gene has CDR1 MNHNS and CDR2 SASEGT. The CDR3 extends over 15 amino acids. V was shortened by 2 bases and J by 2 bases, with 7 bases between the two germline ends.